This T cell receptor (beta chain) was identified in a study of beta chain features in type 1 diabetes. Study conclusions and caveats: It was among patients, rather than healthy donors, that naive, central memory and Treg TCRB repertoires appeared more similar.

This clone was found many times. No antigen is known for it. Reverse transcription of all isolated RNA meant that expressed TCRB transcripts were sequenced. Generated by immunoSEQ multiplex PCR, the TCRdb table keeps only in-frame clones and is missing some. The data contain fewer than 150,000 clones, less than 8.5% of them singletons. Trimming removed 0 bases at V and 10 bases at J, with 11 bases between. Germline CDR1 is SGHRS and CDR2 is YFSETQ. CDR3 length: 13 amino acids. Sorting of CD4+ naive, central memory, regulatory and stem cell-like memory cells was performed via CD45RO/CCR7/CD25/CD127/CD95/CD27.

The sample comprised central memory CD4+ T cells from blood. The chain couples TRBV5-1 to TRBJ2-1; possible D gene TRBD2, 6 bases. This receptor was taken from a woman between 25 and 40 years old in good health. The CDR3 loop reads CASSLGGNREQFF. CDR3 DNA: TGCGCCAGCAGCTTGGGCGGGAATCGGGAGCAGTTCTTC.